This passage covers 10 T cell receptor beta chains from one sample sequenced in a study of glioma-infiltrating T cells after dendritic cell vaccination. Profiled with immunoSEQ multiplex PCR; TCRdb holds only in-frame clones, not every one. This sample has fewer than 110,000 clones, with more than 80% found just once. Sequencing used blood, obtained before dendritic cell vaccination. These receptors were taken from a human donor with glioblastoma.

The V call is TRBV4-3, the J call TRBJ2-3; 7 bases map to TRBD2. The V gene's germline CDR1 is LGHNA and CDR2 YSLEER. The CDR3 sequence is 17 residues long. V was pared by 0 bases and J by 2 bases, with 8 bases of the junction left unmatched. CDR3 in DNA: TGCGCCAGCAGCCAAGATAGGCGGCTAGCGGCCACAGATACGCAGTATTTT. It is translated as CASSQDRRLAATDTQYF.

The chain recombines TRBV9 with TRBJ1-6; D gene ambiguous. Germline V gives CDR1 SGDLS, CDR2 YYNGEE. This CDR3 is built from 16 residues. Trimming took 4 bases from V and 10 from J, leaving 21 bases between them. CDR3 protein: CASSPEQLRGDSPLHF. The CDR3 DNA reads TGTGCCAGCAGCCCCGAACAGCTCCGGGGAGACTCACCCCTCCACTTT. Looking up the rest from reference TRBV9 and TRBJ1-6 gives the full variable domain: DSGVTQTPKHLITATGQRVTLRCSPRSGDLSVYWYQQSLDQGLQFLIQYYNGEERAKGNILERFSAQQFPDLHSELNLSSLELGDSALYFCASSPEQLRGDSPLHFGNGTRLTVT.

This clone was found once. This chain joins TRBV7-2 and TRBJ2-2; D unclear. The CDR3 covers 14 residues. Looked up from germline, CDR1 is SGHTA and CDR2 is FQGNSA. V was shortened by 4 bases and J by 4 bases, with 10 bases between the two germline ends. The CDR3 DNA reads TGTGCCAGCAGCTCCGACTTAAGCACCGGGGAGCTGTTTTTT. It translates to CASSSDLSTGELFF.

The rearrangement joins TRBV30 to TRBJ2-2, with 9 nucleotides matching TRBD2. This CDR3 is 16 amino acids long. Germline loops: CDR1 GTSNPN, CDR2 SVGIG (reference sequence). The ends lost 3 bases at V and 0 bases at J; junction bases unmatched: 5. The CDR3 DNA reads TGTGCCTGGAGAAGCGGGGGGCTTGCGAACACCGGGGAGCTGTTTTTT. Translated, it gives CAWRSGGLANTGELFF.

The gene calls are TRBV7-2 and TRBJ2-2; D might be TRBD2 (5 bases). CDR1 and CDR2 (germline): SGHTA, FQGNSA. This CDR3 is 12 amino acids long. V was cut by 4 bases and J by 13 bases, with 13 bases left in between. CDR3: CASSSPEAGLFF. DNA of the CDR3: TGTGCCAGCAGCTCGCCGGAGGCGGGGCTGTTTTTT.

The genes are TRBV11-3 and TRBJ1-2, with D unresolved. This CDR3 has 12 residues. V lost 6 bases and J lost 2, with 7 bases in between. The germline V gene has CDR1 SGHNT and CDR2 YENEEA. Here the CDR3 reads CASSLQNYGYTF. The CDR3 DNA reads as TGTGCCAGCAGTCTACAGAACTATGGCTACACCTTC. Looking up the rest from reference TRBV11-3 and TRBJ1-2 gives the full variable domain: EAGVVQSPRYKIIEKKQPVAFWCNPISGHNTLYWYLQNLGQGPELLIRYENEEAVDDSQLPKDRFSAERLKGVDSTLKIQPAELGDSAVYLCASSLQNYGYTFGSGTRLTVV.

The rearrangement uses TRBV6-5 and TRBJ1-2; perhaps TRBD1 as D (6 bases). The CDR3 extends over 13 amino acids. V was trimmed by 5 bases and J by 6 bases, leaving 13 bases between them. Germline V gene lookup returns CDR1 MNHEY and CDR2 SVGAGI. The DNA for the CDR3 is TGTGCCAGCAGTATGGACAGACTCAATGGCTACACCTTC. Translating it yields CASSMDRLNGYTF.

Concerning this clone itself: Other nucleotide sequences in the sample specify the same CDR3. This chain joins TRBV6-6 and TRBJ2-7, with 7 bases identical to TRBD1. Germline trimming cut 8 bases from V and 2 bases from J; bases unmatched to any gene: 6. CDR1 is MNHNY and CDR2 is SVGAGI in the germline V gene (reference sequence). The CDR3 runs 13 residues. CDR3 coding DNA: TGTGCCAGCCTGGACAGGTTAACCTACGAGCAGTACTTC. It is translated as CASLDRLTYEQYF.

The rearrangement uses TRBV19 and TRBJ2-5, with 8 bases fitting TRBD2. Germline V gene data show CDR1 as LNHDA and CDR2 as SQIVND (reference sequence). CDR3 length: 15 amino acids. Trimming cost V 4 bases and J 5 bases; bases outside gene matches: 9. The CDR3 nucleotides are TGTGCCAGTAGTACATTGACTAGCGACGCGGAGACCCAGTACTTC. As protein: CASSTLTSDAETQYF.

The gene calls are TRBV11-2 and TRBJ2-7; 10 bases agree with TRBD2. The CDR3 spans 14 residues. The V segment lost 5 bases and the J segment 6 bases; nucleotides outside the gene matches: 7. Germline loops: CDR1 SGHAT, CDR2 FQNNGV. The CDR3: CASSHPGLATEQYF. CDR3 coding DNA: TGTGCCAGCAGCCATCCGGGACTAGCGACCGAGCAGTACTTC.